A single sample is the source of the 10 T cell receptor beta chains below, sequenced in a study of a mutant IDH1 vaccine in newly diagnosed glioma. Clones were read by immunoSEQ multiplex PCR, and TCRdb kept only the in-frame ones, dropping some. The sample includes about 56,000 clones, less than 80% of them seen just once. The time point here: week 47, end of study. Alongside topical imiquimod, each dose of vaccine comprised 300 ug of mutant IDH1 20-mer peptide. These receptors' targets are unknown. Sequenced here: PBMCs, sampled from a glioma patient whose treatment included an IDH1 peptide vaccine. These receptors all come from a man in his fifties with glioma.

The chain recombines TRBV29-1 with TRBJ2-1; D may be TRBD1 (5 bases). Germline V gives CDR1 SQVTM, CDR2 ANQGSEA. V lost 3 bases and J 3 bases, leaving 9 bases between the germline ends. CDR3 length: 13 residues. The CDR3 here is CSVDRVNYNEQFF. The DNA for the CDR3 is TGCAGCGTTGACAGGGTAAACTACAATGAGCAGTTCTTC.

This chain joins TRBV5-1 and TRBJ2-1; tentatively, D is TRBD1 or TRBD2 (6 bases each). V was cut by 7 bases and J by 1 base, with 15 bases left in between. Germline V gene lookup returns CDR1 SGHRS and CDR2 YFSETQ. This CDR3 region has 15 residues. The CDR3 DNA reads TGCGCCAGCGAACCGGGGGACACTTCCTACAATGAGCAGTTCTTC. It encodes CASEPGDTSYNEQFF. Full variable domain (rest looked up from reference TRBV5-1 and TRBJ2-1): KAGVTQTPRYLIKTRGQQVTLSCSPISGHRSVSWYQQTPGQGLQFLFEYFSETQRNKGNFPGRFSGRQFSNSRSEMNVSTLELGDSALYLCASEPGDTSYNEQFFGPGTRLTVL.

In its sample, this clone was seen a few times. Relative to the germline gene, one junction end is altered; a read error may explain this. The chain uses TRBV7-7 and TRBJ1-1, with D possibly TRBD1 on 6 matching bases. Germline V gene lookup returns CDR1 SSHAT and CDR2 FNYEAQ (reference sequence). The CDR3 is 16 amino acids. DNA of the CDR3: TGTGCTAGCAGCCACACAGGGAGGGAAGGTAACACTGAAGCTTTCTTT. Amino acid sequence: CASSHTGREGNTEAFF.

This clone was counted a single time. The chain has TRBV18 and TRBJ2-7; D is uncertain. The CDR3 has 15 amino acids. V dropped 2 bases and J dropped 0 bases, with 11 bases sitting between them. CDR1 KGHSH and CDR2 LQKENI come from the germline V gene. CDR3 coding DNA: TGTGCCAGCTCACCATCTGGGGTTAGCTCCTACGAGCAGTACTTC. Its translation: CASSPSGVSSYEQYF.

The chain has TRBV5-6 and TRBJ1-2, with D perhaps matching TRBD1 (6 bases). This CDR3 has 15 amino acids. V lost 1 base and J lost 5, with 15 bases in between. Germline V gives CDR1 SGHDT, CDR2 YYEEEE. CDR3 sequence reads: CASSLTGSVDYGYTF. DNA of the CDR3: TGTGCCAGCAGCTTGACAGGGAGTGTCGATTATGGCTACACCTTC.

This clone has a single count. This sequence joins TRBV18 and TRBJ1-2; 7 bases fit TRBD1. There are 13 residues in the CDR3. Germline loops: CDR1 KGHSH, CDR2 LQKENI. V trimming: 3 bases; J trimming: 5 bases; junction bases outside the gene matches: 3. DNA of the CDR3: TGTGCCAGCTCACCTGACAGGGTGTATGGCTACACCTTC. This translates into CASSPDRVYGYTF.

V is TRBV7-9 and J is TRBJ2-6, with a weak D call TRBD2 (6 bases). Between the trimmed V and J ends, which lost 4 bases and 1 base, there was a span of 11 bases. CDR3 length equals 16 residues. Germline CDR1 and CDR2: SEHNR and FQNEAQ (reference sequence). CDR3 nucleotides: TGTGCCAGCAGCTCCAGTGGGGGGTCTGGGGCCAACGTCCTGACTTTC. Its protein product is CASSSSGGSGANVLTF.

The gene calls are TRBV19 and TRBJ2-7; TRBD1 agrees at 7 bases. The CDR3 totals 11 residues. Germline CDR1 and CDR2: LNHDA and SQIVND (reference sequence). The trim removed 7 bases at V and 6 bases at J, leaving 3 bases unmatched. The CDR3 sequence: CASTAGGEQYF. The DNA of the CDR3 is TGTGCCAGTACCGCAGGGGGCGAGCAGTACTTC.

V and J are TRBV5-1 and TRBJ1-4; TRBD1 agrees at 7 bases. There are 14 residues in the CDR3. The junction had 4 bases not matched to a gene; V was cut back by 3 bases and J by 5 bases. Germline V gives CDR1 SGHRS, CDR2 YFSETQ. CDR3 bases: TGCGCCAGCAGCTCCGGGACAGAAAATGAAAAACTGTTTTTT. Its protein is CASSSGTENEKLFF.

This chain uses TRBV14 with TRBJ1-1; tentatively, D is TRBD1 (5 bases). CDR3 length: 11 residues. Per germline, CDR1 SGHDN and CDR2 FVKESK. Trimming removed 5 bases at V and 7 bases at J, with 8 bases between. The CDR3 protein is CASSYRSEAFF. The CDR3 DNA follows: TGTGCCAGCAGCTACAGGAGTGAAGCTTTCTTT.